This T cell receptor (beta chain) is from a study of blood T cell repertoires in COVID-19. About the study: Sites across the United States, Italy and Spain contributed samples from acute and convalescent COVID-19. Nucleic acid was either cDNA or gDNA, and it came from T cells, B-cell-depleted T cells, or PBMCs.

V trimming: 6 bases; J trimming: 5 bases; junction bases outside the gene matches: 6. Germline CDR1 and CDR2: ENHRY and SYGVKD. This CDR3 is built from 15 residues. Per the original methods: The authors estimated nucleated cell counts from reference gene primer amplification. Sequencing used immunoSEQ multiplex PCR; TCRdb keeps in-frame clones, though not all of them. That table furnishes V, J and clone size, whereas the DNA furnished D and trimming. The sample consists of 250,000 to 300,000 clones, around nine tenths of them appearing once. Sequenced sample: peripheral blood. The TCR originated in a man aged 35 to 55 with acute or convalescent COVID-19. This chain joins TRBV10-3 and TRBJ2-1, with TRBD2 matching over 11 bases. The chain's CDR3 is CAISTGLAEDNEQFF. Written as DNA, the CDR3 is TGTGCCATCAGCACGGGACTAGCGGAGGACAATGAGCAGTTCTTC.